In its sample, the clone carrying this T cell receptor (beta chain) was seen once. The CDR3 covers 15 residues. Trimming shortened V by 3 bases and J by 1 base, and 10 bases separated the two germline ends. CDR1 is LGHNA and CDR2 is YNFKEQ in the germline V gene. Enrollment of patients from Seattle took place during active infection, with longitudinal follow-up. This entry belongs to a study of blood T cell repertoires in COVID-19. Overall study: Acute and convalescent COVID-19 specimens originated in the United States, Italy and Spain.

Assay used: immunoSEQ multiplex PCR; TCRdb lists only in-frame clones, some missing. The sample records over 150,000 clones, 83% being singletons. This TCR derives from a woman between 55 and 75 years old with COVID-19, enrolled during active disease. The sample was peripheral blood. The genes are TRBV4-2 and TRBJ2-4; possible D gene TRBD1, 7 bases. The CDR3: CASSQRDSAKNIQYF. The CDR3 nucleotides are TGTGCCAGCAGCCAGCGGGACAGCGCCAAAAACATTCAGTACTTC.